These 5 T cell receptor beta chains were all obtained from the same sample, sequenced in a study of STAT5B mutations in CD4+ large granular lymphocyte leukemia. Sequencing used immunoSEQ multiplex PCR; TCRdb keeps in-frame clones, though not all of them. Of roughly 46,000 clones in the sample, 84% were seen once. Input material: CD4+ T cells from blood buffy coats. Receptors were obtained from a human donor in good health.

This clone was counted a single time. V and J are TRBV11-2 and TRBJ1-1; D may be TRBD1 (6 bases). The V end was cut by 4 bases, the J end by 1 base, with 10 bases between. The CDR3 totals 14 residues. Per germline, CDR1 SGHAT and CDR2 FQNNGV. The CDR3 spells CASSSLRGNTEAFF. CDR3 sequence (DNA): TGTGCCAGCAGCTCCCTCAGGGGGAACACTGAAGCTTTCTTT. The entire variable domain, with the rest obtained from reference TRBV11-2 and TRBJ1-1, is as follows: EAGVAQSPRYKIIEKRQSVAFWCNPISGHATLYWYQQILGQGPKLLIQFQNNGVVDDSQLPKDRFSAERLKGVDSTLKIQPAKLEDSAVYLCASSSLRGNTEAFFGQGTRLTVV.

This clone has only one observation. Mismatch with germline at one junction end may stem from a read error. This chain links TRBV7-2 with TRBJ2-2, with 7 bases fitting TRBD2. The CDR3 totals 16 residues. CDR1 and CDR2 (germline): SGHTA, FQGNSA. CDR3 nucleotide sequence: TGTGCCAGCAGCCTAACTAGCGCGCGAACCACCTGGGAGCTGTTTTTT. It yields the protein CASSLTSARTTWELFF.

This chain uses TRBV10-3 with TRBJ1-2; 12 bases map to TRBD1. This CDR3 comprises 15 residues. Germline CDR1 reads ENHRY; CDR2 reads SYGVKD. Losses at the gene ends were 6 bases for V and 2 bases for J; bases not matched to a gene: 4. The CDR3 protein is CAISGGTGGNYGYTF. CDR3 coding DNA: TGTGCCATCAGCGGAGGGACAGGGGGCAACTATGGCTACACCTTC.

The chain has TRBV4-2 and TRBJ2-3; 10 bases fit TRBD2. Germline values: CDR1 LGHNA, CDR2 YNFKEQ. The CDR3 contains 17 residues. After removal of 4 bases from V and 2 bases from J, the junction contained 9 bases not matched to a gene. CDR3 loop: CASSRKAGTSATDTQYF. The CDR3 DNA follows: TGTGCCAGCAGCCGAAAAGCCGGGACTAGCGCCACAGATACGCAGTATTTT.

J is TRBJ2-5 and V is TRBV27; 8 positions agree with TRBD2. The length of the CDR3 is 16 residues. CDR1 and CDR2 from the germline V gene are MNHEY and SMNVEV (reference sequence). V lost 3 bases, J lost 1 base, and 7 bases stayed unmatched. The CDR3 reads CASSFRSGATQETQYF. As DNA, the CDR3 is TGTGCCAGCAGTTTTCGTAGCGGGGCTACCCAAGAGACCCAGTACTTC.